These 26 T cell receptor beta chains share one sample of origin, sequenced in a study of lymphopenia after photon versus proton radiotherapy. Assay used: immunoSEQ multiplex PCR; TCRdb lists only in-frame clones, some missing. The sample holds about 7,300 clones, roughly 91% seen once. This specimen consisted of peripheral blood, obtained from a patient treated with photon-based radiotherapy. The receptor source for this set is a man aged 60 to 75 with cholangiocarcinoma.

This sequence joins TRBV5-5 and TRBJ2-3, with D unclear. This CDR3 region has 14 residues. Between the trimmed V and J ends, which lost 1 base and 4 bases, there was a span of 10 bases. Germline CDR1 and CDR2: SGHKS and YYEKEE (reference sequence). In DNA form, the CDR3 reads TGTGCCAGCAGCTTGACTACCCCCCCAGATACGCAGTATTTT. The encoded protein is CASSLTTPPDTQYF.

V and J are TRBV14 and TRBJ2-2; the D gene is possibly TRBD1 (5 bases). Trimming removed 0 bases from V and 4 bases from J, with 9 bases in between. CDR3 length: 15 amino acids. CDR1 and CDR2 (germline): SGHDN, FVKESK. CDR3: CASSQDRVPTGELFF. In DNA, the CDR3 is TGTGCCAGCAGCCAAGACAGGGTTCCCACCGGGGAGCTGTTTTTT. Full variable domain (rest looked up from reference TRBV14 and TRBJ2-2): EAGVTQFPSHSVIEKGQTVTLRCDPISGHDNLYWYRRVMGKEIKFLLHFVKESKQDESGMPNNRFLAERTGGTYSTLKVQPAELEDSGVYFCASSQDRVPTGELFFGEGSRLTVL.

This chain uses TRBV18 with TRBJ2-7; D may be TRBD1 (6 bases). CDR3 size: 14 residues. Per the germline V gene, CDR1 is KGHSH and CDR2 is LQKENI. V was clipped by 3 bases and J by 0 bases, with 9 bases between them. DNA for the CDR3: TGTGCCAGCTCACCGGGACAACCCTCCTACGAGCAGTACTTC. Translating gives CASSPGQPSYEQYF.

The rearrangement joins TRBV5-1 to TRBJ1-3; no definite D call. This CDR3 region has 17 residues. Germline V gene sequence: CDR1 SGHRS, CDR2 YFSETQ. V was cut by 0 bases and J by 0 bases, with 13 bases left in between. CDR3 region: CASSLGSSPGSGNTIYF. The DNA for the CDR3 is TGCGCCAGCAGCTTGGGTAGCTCCCCGGGCTCTGGAAACACCATATATTTT.

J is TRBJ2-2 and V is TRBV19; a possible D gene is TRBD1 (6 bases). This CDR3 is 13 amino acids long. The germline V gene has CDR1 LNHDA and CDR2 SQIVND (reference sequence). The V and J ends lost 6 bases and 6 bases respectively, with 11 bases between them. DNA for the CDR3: TGTGCCAGTAGCCCCACAGGGCCCGGGGAGCTGTTTTTT. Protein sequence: CASSPTGPGELFF.

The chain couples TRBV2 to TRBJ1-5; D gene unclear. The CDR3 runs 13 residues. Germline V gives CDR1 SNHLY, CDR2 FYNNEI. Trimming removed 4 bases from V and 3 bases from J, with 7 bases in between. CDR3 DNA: TGTGCCAGCAGTGGACCGGTCAATCAGCCCCAGCATTTT. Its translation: CASSGPVNQPQHF.

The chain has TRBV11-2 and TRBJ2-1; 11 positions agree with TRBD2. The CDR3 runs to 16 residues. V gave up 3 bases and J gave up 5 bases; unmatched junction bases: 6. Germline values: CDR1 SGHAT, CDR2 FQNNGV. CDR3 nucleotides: TGTGCCAGCAGCTTCGCGGGACTAGCGGATAACAATGAGCAGTTCTTC. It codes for CASSFAGLADNNEQFF.

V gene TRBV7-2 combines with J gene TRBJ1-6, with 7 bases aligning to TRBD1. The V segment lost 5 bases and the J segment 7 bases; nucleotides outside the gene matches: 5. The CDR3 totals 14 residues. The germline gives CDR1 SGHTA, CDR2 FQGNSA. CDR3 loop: CASSPGTENSPLHF. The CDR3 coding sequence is TGTGCCAGCAGCCCCGGGACAGAAAATTCACCCCTCCACTTT.

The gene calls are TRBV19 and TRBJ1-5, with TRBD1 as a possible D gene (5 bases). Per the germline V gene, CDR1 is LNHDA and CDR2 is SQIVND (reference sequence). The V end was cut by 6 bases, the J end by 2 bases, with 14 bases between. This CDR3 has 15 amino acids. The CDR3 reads CASSPGPQGNQPQHF. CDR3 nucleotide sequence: TGTGCCAGTAGCCCGGGACCCCAGGGCAATCAGCCCCAGCATTTT.

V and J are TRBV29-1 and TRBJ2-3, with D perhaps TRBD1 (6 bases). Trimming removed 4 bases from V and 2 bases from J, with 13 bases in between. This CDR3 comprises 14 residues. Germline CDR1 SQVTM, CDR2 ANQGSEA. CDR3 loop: CSVAQGGPTDTQYF. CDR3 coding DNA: TGCAGCGTTGCACAGGGTGGTCCCACAGATACGCAGTATTTT.

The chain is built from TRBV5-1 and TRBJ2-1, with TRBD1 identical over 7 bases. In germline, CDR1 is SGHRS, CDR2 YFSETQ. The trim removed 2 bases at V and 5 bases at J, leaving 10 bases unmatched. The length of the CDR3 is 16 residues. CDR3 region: CASSFKTGQRNNEQFF. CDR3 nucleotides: TGCGCCAGCAGCTTCAAAACGGGACAGCGGAACAATGAGCAGTTCTTC.

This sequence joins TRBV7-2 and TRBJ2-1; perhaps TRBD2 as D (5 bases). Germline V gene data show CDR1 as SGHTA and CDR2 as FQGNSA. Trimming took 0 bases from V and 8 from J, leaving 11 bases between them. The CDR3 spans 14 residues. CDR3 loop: CASSLAFSVYEQFF. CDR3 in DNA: TGTGCCAGCAGCTTAGCCTTTAGCGTGTATGAGCAGTTCTTC.

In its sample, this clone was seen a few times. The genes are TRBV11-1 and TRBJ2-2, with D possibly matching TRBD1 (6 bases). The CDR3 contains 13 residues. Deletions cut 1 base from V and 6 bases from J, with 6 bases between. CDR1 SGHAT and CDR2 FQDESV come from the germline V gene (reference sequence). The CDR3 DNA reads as TGTGCCAGCAGCTTAGACAGGGCCGGGGAGCTGTTTTTT. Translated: CASSLDRAGELFF.

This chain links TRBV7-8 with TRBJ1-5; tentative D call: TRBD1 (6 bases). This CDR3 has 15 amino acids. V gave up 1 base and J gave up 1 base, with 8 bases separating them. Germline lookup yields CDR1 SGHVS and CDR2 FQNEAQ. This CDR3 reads CASSLVTGSNQPQHF. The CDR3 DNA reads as TGTGCCAGCAGCTTAGTTACAGGGAGCAATCAGCCCCAGCATTTT. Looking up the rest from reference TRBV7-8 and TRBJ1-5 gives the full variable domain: GAGVSQSPRYKVAKRGQDVALRCDPISGHVSLFWYQQALGQGPEFLTYFQNEAQLDKSGLPSDRFFAERPEGSVSTLKIQRTQQEDSAVYLCASSLVTGSNQPQHFGDGTRLSIL.

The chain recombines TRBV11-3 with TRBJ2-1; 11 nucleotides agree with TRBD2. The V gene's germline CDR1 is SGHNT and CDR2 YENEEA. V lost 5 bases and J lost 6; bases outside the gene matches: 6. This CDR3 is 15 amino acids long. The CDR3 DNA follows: TGTGCCAGCAGCGCGGGGACTAGCGGAATCAATGAGCAGTTCTTC. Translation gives CASSAGTSGINEQFF. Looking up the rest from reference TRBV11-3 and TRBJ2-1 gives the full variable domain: EAGVVQSPRYKIIEKKQPVAFWCNPISGHNTLYWYLQNLGQGPELLIRYENEEAVDDSQLPKDRFSAERLKGVDSTLKIQPAELGDSAVYLCASSAGTSGINEQFFGPGTRLTVL.

The CDR3 loop is CASSSGDTQYF. The CDR3 region has the DNA TGCGCCAGCAGCTCGGGTGATACGCAGTATTTT. The rearrangement joins TRBV5-1 to TRBJ2-3, with D unresolved. Germline V CDR1 and CDR2: SGHRS, YFSETQ. V was pared by 3 bases and J by 6 bases, with 5 bases between. This CDR3 spans 11 amino acids. The variable domain in full, completed from reference TRBV5-1 and TRBJ2-3, reads KAGVTQTPRYLIKTRGQQVTLSCSPISGHRSVSWYQQTPGQGLQFLFEYFSETQRNKGNFPGRFSGRQFSNSRSEMNVSTLELGDSALYLCASSSGDTQYFGPGTRLTVL.

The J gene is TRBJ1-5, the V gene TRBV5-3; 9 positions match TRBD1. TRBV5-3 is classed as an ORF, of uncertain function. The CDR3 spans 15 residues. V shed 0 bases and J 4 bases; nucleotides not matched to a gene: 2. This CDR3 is CARSLEGTGNQPQHF. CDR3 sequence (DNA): TGTGCCAGAAGCTTGGAGGGGACAGGGAATCAGCCCCAGCATTTT.

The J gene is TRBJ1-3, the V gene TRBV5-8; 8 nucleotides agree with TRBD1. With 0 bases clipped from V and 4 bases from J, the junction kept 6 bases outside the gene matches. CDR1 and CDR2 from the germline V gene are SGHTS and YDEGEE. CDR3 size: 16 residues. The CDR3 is CASSLAGTGGGNTIYF. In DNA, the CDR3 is TGTGCCAGCAGCTTGGCCGGGACAGGAGGCGGAAACACCATATATTTT.

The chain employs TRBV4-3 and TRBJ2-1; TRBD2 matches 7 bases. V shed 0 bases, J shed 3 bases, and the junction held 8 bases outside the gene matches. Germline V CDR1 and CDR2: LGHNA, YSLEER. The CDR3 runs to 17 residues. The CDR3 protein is CASSQEKAAGRYNEQFF. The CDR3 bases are TGCGCCAGCAGCCAAGAGAAGGCAGCGGGGCGCTACAATGAGCAGTTCTTC.

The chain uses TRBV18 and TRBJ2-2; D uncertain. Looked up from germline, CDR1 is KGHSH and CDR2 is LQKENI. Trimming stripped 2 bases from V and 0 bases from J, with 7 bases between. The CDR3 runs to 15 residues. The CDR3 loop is CASSPIGSNTGELFF. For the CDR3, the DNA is TGTGCCAGCTCACCAATAGGGTCGAACACCGGGGAGCTGTTTTTT.

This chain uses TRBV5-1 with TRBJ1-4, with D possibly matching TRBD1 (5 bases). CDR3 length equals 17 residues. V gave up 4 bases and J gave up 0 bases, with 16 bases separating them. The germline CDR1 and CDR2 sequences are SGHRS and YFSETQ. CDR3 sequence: CASSPIGASATNEKLFF. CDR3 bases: TGCGCCAGCAGCCCGATAGGGGCGTCTGCAACTAATGAAAAACTGTTTTTT.

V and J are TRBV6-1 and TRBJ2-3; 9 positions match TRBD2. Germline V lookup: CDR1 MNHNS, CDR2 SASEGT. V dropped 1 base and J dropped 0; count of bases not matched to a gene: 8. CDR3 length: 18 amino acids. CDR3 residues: CASSEVFLAGTSTDTQYF. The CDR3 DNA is TGTGCCAGCAGTGAAGTCTTTCTAGCGGGGACCAGCACAGATACGCAGTATTTT.

The CDR3 loop is CASSLTGLAGGADTQYF. The CDR3 DNA reads as TGTGCCAGCAGCTTAACAGGACTAGCGGGAGGGGCAGATACGCAGTATTTT. This chain uses TRBV7-3 with TRBJ2-3; TRBD2 aligns across 15 bases. CDR1 SGHTA and CDR2 FQGTGA come from the germline V gene. CDR3 length: 17 amino acids. V lost 0 bases, J lost 4 bases, and 2 bases stayed unmatched.

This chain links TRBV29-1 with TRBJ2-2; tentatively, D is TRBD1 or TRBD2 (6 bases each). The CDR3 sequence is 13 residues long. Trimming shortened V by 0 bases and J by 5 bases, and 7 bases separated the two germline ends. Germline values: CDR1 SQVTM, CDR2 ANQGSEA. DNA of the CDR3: TGCAGCGTTGAAGAAGGGGGGACCGGGGAGCTGTTTTTT. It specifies CSVEEGGTGELFF.

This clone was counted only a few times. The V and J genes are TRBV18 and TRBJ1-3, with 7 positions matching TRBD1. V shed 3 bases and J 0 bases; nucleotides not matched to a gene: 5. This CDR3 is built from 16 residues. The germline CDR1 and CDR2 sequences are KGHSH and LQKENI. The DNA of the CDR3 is TGTGCCAGCTCACCTGGACAGGACTCCTCTGGAAACACCATATATTTT. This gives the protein CASSPGQDSSGNTIYF.

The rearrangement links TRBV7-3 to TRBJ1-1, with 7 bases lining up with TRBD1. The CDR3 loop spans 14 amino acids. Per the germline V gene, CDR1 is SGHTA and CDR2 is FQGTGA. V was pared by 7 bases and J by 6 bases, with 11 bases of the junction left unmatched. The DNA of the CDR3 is TGTGCCAGCAAAACCACAGGGGCGGGAGCTGAAGCTTTCTTT. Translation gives CASKTTGAGAEAFF.